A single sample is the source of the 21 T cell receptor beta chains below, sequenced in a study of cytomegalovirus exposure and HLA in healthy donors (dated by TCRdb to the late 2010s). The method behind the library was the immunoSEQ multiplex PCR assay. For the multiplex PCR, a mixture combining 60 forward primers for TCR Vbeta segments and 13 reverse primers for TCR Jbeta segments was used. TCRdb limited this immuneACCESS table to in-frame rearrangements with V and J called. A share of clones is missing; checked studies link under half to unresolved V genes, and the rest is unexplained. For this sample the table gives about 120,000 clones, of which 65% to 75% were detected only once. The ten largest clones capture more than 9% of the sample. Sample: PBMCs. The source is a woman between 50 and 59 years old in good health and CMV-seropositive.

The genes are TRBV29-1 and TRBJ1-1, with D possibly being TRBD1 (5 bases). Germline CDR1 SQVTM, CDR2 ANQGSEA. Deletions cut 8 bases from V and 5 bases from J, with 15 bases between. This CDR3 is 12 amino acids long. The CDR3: CSSTELGTEAFF. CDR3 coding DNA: TGCAGCTCGACAGAGCTGGGGACTGAAGCTTTCTTT.

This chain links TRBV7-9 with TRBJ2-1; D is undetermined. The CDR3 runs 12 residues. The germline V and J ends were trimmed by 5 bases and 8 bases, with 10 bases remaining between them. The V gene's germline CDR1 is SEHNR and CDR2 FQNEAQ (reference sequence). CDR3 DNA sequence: TGTGCCAGCAGCCCGAGTTGGTATGAGCAGTTCTTC. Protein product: CASSPSWYEQFF.

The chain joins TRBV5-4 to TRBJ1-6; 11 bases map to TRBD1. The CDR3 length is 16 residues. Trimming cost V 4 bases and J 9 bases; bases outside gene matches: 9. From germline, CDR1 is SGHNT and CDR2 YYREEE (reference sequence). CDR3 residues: CASSMGQGVGGSPLHF. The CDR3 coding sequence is TGTGCCAGCAGCATGGGACAGGGGGTAGGGGGTTCACCCCTCCACTTT.

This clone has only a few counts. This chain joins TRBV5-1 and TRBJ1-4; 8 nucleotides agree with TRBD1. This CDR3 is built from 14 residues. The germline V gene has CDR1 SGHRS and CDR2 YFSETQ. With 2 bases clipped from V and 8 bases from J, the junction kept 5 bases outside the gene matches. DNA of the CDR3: TGCGCCAGCAGCTTAAAGGACAGGGTCGAAAAACTGTTTTTT. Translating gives CASSLKDRVEKLFF.

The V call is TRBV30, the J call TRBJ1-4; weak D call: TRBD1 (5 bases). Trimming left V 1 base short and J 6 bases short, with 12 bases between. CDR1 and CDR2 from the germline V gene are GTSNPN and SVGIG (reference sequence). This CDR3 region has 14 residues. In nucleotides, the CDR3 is TGTGCCTGGAGTGGCCCTCCAGGGTATGAAAAACTGTTTTTT. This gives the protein CAWSGPPGYEKLFF.

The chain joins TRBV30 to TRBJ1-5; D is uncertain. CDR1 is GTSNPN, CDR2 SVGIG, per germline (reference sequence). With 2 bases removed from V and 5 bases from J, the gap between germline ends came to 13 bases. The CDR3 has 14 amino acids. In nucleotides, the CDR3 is TGTGCCTGGAGTAAAGCAGTGGCGGATCAGCCCCAGCATTTT. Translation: CAWSKAVADQPQHF.

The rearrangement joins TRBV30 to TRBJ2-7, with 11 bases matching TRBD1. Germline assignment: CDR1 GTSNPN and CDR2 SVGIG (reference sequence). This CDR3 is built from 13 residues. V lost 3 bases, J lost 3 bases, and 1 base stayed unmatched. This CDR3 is CAWRGTGGYEQYF. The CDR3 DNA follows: TGTGCCTGGAGGGGGACAGGGGGCTACGAGCAGTACTTC.

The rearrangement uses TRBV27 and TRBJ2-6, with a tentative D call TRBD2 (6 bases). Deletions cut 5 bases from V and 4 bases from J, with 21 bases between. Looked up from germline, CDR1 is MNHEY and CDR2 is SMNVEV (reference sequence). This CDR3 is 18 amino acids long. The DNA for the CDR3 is TGTGCCAGCAGTCCTAAGTTGGGGGGATCCACGGGGGCCAACGTCCTGACTTTC. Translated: CASSPKLGGSTGANVLTF.

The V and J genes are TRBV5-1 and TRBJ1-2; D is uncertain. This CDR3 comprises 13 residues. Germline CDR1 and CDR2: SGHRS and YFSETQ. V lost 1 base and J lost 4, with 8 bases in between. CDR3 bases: TGCGCCAGCAGCTTGCGAACCAGCTATGGCTACACCTTC. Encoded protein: CASSLRTSYGYTF.

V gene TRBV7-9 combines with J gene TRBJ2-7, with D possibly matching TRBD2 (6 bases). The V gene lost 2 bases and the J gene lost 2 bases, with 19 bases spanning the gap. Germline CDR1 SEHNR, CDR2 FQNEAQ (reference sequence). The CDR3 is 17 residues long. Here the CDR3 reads CASSLNPQVGGTYEQYF. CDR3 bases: TGTGCCAGCAGCTTAAATCCCCAAGTTGGGGGGACCTACGAGCAGTACTTC.

CDR3 in amino acids: CASSIAGQGVYGYTF. CDR3 DNA sequence: TGTGCCAGTAGTATCGCGGGACAGGGAGTTTATGGCTACACCTTC. The chain couples TRBV19 to TRBJ1-2; 9 bases fit TRBD1. The CDR3 is made up of 15 amino acids. Germline V gene data show CDR1 as LNHDA and CDR2 as SQIVND (reference sequence). The trim removed 3 bases at V and 5 bases at J, leaving 7 bases unmatched.

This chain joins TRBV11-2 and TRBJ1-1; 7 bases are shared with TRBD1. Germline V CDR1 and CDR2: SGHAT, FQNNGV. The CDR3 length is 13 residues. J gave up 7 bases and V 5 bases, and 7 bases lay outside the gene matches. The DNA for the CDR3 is TGTGCCAGCAGCCGTCAACGGGACAGTGAAGCTTTCTTT. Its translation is CASSRQRDSEAFF.

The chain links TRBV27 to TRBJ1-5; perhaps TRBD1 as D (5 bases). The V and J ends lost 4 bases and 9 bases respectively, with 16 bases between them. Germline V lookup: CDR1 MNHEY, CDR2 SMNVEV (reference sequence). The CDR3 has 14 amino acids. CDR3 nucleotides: TGTGCCAGCAGTTCTCAATCAGGGCTAGGGCCCCAGCATTTT. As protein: CASSSQSGLGPQHF.

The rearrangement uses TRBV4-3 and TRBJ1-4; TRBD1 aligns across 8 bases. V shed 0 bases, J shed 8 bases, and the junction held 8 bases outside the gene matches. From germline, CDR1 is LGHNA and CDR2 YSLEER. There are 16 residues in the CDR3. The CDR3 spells CASSQDVAGGQEKLFF. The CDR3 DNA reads TGCGCCAGCAGCCAAGATGTCGCAGGGGGCCAAGAAAAACTGTTTTTT.

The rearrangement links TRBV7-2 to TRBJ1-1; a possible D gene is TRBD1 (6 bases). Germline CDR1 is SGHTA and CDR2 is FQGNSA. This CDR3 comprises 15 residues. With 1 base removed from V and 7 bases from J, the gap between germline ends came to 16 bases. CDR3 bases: TGTGCCAGCAGCTTAGTTGCAGGGACAATGGGTGAAGCTTTCTTT. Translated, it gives CASSLVAGTMGEAFF.

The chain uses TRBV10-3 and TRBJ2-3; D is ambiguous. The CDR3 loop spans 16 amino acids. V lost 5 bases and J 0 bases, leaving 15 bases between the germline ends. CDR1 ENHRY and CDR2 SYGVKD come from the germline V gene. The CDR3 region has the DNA TGTGCCATCAGTCCCGGCCGAGGCGGTAGCACAGATACGCAGTATTTT. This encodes CAISPGRGGSTDTQYF.

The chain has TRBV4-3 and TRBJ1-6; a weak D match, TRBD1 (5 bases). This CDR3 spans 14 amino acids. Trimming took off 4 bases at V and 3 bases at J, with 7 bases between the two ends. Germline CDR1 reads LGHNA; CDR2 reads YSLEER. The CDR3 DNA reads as TGCGCCAGCAGCCGTGACAGCTATAATTCACCCCTCCACTTT. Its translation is CASSRDSYNSPLHF.

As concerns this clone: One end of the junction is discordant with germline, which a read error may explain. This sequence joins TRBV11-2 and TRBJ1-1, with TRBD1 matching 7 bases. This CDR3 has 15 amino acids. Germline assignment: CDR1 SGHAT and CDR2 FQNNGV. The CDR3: CASSLDHAGGSLTRF. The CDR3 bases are TGTGCCAGCAGCTTAGATCATGCAGGGGGAAGCTTGACCCGGTTT.

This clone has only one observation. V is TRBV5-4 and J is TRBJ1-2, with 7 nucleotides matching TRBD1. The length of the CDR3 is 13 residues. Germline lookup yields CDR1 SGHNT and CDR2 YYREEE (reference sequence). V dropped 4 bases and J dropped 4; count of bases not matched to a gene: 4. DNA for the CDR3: TGTGCCAGCAGCGCTGGGACAGCCTATGGCTACACCTTC. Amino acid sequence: CASSAGTAYGYTF.

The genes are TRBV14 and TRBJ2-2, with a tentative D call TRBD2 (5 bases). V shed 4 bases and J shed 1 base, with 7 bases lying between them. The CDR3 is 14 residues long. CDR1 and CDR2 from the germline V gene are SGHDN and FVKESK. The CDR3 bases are TGTGCCAGCAGCCCGGACTGGAACACCGGGGAGCTGTTTTTT. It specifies CASSPDWNTGELFF.

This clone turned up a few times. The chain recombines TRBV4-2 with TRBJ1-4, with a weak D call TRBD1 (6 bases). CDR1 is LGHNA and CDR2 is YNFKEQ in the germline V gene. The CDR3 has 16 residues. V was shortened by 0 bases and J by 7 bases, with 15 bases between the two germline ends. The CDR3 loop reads CASSQDDRRLGEKLFF. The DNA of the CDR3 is TGTGCCAGCAGCCAAGATGACAGGCGGCTAGGTGAAAAACTGTTTTTT.